Presented here are 21 T cell receptor beta chains from one specimen sequenced in a study of Ad26.COV2.S vaccination and SARS-CoV-2 variants. The assay was immunoSEQ multiplex PCR, and TCRdb's table has in-frame clones only and misses some. The profile shows 440,000 or so clones, 90% of them singletons. Treatment denoted: some 20 received Ad26.COV2.S at low or high dose, single or two shots; about five received placebo; per-sample allocation not given. On day 63 after the first injection, vaccine and placebo recipients gave samples. The specimen comprised peripheral blood, sampled in a trial of Ad26.COV2.S vaccine versus placebo. The origin of the receptors is a person aged 18-60 years who received the Ad26.COV2.S COVID-19 vaccine or a placebo.

The chain recombines TRBV5-4 with TRBJ1-1; 9 bases are shared with TRBD1. Germline trimming cut 0 bases from V and 6 bases from J; bases unmatched to any gene: 3. CDR3 size: 14 residues. In germline, CDR1 is SGHNT, CDR2 YYREEE (reference sequence). The CDR3 region has the DNA TGTGCCAGCAGCTTGGGACAGGGGGGGGCTGAAGCTTTCTTT. Its protein product is CASSLGQGGAEAFF.

The V gene is TRBV5-1, the J gene TRBJ1-3; a weak D match, TRBD1 (6 bases). Germline V CDR1 and CDR2: SGHRS, YFSETQ. The CDR3 is 15 amino acids. Trimming took 5 bases from V and 0 from J, leaving 12 bases between them. CDR3 in amino acids: CASRDSESSGNTIYF. The CDR3 nucleotides read TGCGCCAGCAGGGACAGTGAATCCTCTGGAAACACCATATATTTT.

The V gene is TRBV7-9, the J gene TRBJ2-5; possible D gene TRBD1, 5 bases. Germline CDR1 is SEHNR and CDR2 is FQNEAQ (reference sequence). The V end was cut by 5 bases, the J end by 2 bases, with 12 bases between. This CDR3 has 14 amino acids. CDR3 loop: CASSKSQDQETQYF. CDR3 DNA sequence: TGTGCCAGCAGCAAGTCACAGGATCAAGAGACCCAGTACTTC.

This chain links TRBV6-4 with TRBJ2-7; a possible D gene is TRBD2 (6 bases). Germline V gene lookup returns CDR1 MRHNA and CDR2 SNTAGT. CDR3 length: 13 amino acids. V lost 6 bases and J lost 1, with 10 bases in between. CDR3 sequence reads: CASSAGPSYEQYF. For the CDR3, the DNA is TGTGCCAGCAGCGCGGGACCGTCCTACGAGCAGTACTTC.

This chain uses TRBV4-1 with TRBJ2-3, with TRBD2 identical over 7 bases. V lost 3 bases, J lost 1 base, and 4 bases stayed unmatched. Germline CDR1 is MGHRA and CDR2 is YSYEKL. The CDR3 covers 15 residues. CDR3 region: CASSHAGEGTDTQYF. CDR3 nucleotides: TGCGCCAGCAGCCACGCGGGAGAGGGCACAGATACGCAGTATTTT.

This chain uses TRBV19 with TRBJ1-5; TRBD1 matches at 7 bases. The V gene end was trimmed by 6 bases and the J gene end by 11 bases; junction bases not matched to a gene: 13. The CDR3 is made up of 14 amino acids. The germline gives CDR1 LNHDA, CDR2 SQIVND (reference sequence). CDR3 in DNA: TGTGCCAGTAGCGATATAGGGGACAGACTTACCCAGCATTTT. Its translation is CASSDIGDRLTQHF.

This sequence joins TRBV24-1 and TRBJ1-2; no clear D. CDR3 length: 14 amino acids. CDR1 is KGHDR, CDR2 SFDVKD, per germline. V lost 2 bases to trimming and J lost 8 bases, with 14 bases between them. The CDR3 sequence is CATSDYASPGGYTF. The CDR3 DNA follows: TGTGCCACCAGTGATTACGCCTCCCCGGGGGGCTACACCTTC.

Of note for this clone: The identical CDR3 is also encoded by other nucleotide sequences in the sample. This chain joins TRBV28 and TRBJ2-6, with D unresolved. CDR3 length: 13 residues. Germline CDR1 MDHEN, CDR2 SYDVKM. Between the trimmed V and J ends, which lost 6 bases and 0 bases, there was a span of 3 bases. CDR3 coding DNA: TGTGCCAGCAGCCGCTCTGGGGCCAACGTCCTGACTTTC. Translation: CASSRSGANVLTF.

This chain joins TRBV6-6 and TRBJ2-5; the match to TRBD1 covers 7 bases. This CDR3 has 13 residues. The V and J ends lost 8 bases and 5 bases, in that order; junction bases with no gene match: 8. Germline CDR1 is MNHNY and CDR2 is SVGAGI (reference sequence). The CDR3 spells CASARQGVETQYF. The DNA for the CDR3 is TGTGCCAGCGCTAGACAGGGCGTGGAGACCCAGTACTTC.

This sequence joins TRBV2 and TRBJ1-2; 7 bases are a match to TRBD1. The CDR3 runs to 12 residues. The germline CDR1 and CDR2 sequences are SNHLY and FYNNEI. The J segment lost 6 bases and the V segment lost 4 bases, leaving 2 bases of the junction unmatched. In DNA form, the CDR3 reads TGTGCCAGCAGTGCCACAGGGGATGGCTACACCTTC. This codes for CASSATGDGYTF.

The chain links TRBV19 to TRBJ1-2, with D tentatively TRBD1 (5 bases). This CDR3 has 13 residues. The germline V gene has CDR1 LNHDA and CDR2 SQIVND (reference sequence). The V end lost 5 bases, the J end lost 13 bases, and 20 bases lay between the germline ends. CDR3 amino acids: CASSSGVSTACTF. CDR3 coding DNA: TGTGCCAGTAGTTCGGGGGTCTCCACAGCGTGCACCTTC. The whole variable domain, filled in from reference TRBV19 and TRBJ1-2, reads DGGITQSPKYLFRKEGQNVTLSCEQNLNHDAMYWYRQDPGQGLRLIYYSQIVNDFQKGDIAEGYSVSREKKESFPLTVTSAQKNPTAFYLCASSSGVSTACTFGSGTRLTVV.

The V and J genes are TRBV5-8 and TRBJ2-3; no firm D call. The CDR3 totals 13 residues. Germline CDR1 reads SGHTS; CDR2 reads YDEGEE. V was cut by 5 bases and J by 5 bases, with 12 bases left in between. CDR3 sequence (DNA): TGTGCCAGCAGTTCCGAAGTGCGAGATACGCAGTATTTT. Amino acids: CASSSEVRDTQYF.

The table lists this clone with a few counts. The chain combines TRBV27 with TRBJ2-7; possibly TRBD1 or TRBD2 for D (6 bases each). Germline CDR1 and CDR2: MNHEY and SMNVEV (reference sequence). This CDR3 is built from 13 residues. Trimming left V 4 bases short and J 7 bases short, with 14 bases between. DNA for the CDR3: TGTGCCAGCAGTTCCCACCTAGGGGGGGAGCAGTACTTC. Residues: CASSSHLGGEQYF.

The chain joins TRBV7-3 to TRBJ2-2, with 9 bases identical to TRBD2. Germline CDR1 SGHTA, CDR2 FQGTGA. Trimming took 2 bases from V and 6 from J; bases not matched to a gene: 4. CDR3 length equals 15 residues. The CDR3 sequence is CASSLLAGPPGELFF. CDR3 coding DNA: TGTGCCAGCAGCTTACTAGCGGGACCCCCCGGGGAGCTGTTTTTT.

The gene calls are TRBV10-1 and TRBJ2-6, with D unresolved. Germline V CDR1 and CDR2: WNHNN, SYGVQD (reference sequence). The CDR3 spans 14 residues. V was cut by 8 bases and J by 0 bases, with 8 bases left in between. The chain's CDR3 is CASDLDSGANVLTF. The CDR3 DNA is TGCGCCAGCGATTTAGACTCTGGGGCCAACGTCCTGACTTTC.

The chain couples TRBV19 to TRBJ1-2, with 10 bases that match TRBD1. The CDR3 spans 16 residues. The ends lost 4 bases at V and 0 bases at J; junction bases unmatched: 5. Germline CDR1 LNHDA, CDR2 SQIVND (reference sequence). CDR3 sequence reads: CASSRDRGQTNYGYTF. The CDR3 DNA reads as TGTGCCAGTAGTAGGGACAGGGGACAGACTAACTATGGCTACACCTTC.

This clone occurred a few times. The chain couples TRBV5-1 to TRBJ2-3; D tentatively reads TRBD1 or TRBD2 (7 bases each). V was shortened by 4 bases and J by 4 bases, with 19 bases between the two germline ends. Germline V lookup: CDR1 SGHRS, CDR2 YFSETQ. The CDR3 totals 16 residues. CDR3 coding DNA: TGCGCCAGCAGCCCCAGGGGGGGCGCGGGAGCAGATACGCAGTATTTT. Translating it yields CASSPRGGAGADTQYF.

J is TRBJ2-5 and V is TRBV2; D possibly matches TRBD1 or TRBD2 (5 bases each). The CDR3 spans 14 residues. Germline-derived CDR1 and CDR2 are SNHLY and FYNNEI. Trimming took 5 bases from V and 1 from J, leaving 11 bases between them. DNA for the CDR3: TGTGCCAGCAGTTGGGAGAGGGGCCAAGAGACCCAGTACTTC. This gives the protein CASSWERGQETQYF.

The chain carries TRBV7-3 and TRBJ2-2; possible D gene TRBD1, 6 bases. CDR1 is SGHTA, CDR2 FQGTGA, per germline. Trimming pared 2 bases from V and 3 bases from J, leaving 16 bases between. The CDR3 is made up of 17 amino acids. Here the CDR3 reads CASSLGGGRYYTGELFF. The CDR3 coding sequence is TGTGCCAGCAGCTTAGGTGGGGGCAGGTACTACACCGGGGAGCTGTTTTTT.

This clone was detected once. The rearrangement uses TRBV3-1 (or the pseudogene TRBV3-2) and TRBJ2-3; 7 bases map to TRBD2. The CDR3 has 15 residues. The V and J ends lost 0 bases and 5 bases, in that order; junction bases with no gene match: 5. Germline V gives CDR1 LGHDT, CDR2 YNNKEL (reference sequence). CDR3 in DNA: TGTGCCAGCAGCCAAGAGGGCGGGAGTGGAGATACGCAGTATTTT. It is translated as CASSQEGGSGDTQYF.

The chain is built from TRBV6-4 and TRBJ2-3, with 10 bases aligning to TRBD2. The CDR3 extends over 15 amino acids. In germline, CDR1 is MRHNA, CDR2 SNTAGT. Trimming took 10 bases from V and 4 from J; bases not matched to a gene: 11. CDR3 residues: CATQPSGSPADTQYF. In DNA form, the CDR3 reads TGTGCCACCCAACCTAGCGGGAGCCCCGCAGATACGCAGTATTTT.